This entry is about one T cell receptor (beta chain). No cognate antigen has been identified for it. The input lacks base qualities; no much larger clone sits a single base away. Healthy HIV-negative adults with no recently reported acute infections or vaccinations were included as donors. Every donor was a Caucasian adult residing in Nashville, Tennessee, USA. CD4+ T cells were enriched through magnetic negative selection, after which naive cells were positively selected on CD45RA and the remaining negative fraction served as the memory subset. Blood was collected by leukapheresis, and PBMCs were isolated by Ficoll-Histopaque density gradient centrifugation and then cryopreserved in liquid nitrogen vapor phase. Purity and quantity of every magnetically sorted T cell population were checked by analytical flow cytometry. Genomic DNA was isolated from every sorted fraction and measured by UV absorbance on a Nanodrop 2000c.

TCR CDR3 regions were amplified from genomic DNA by multiplex PCR using the deep immunoSEQ assay. For each cell subset, the extracted genomic DNA was distributed evenly across all wells of several immunoSEQ 96-well plates, and each plate served as one replicate. For sorted subsets, around 200 ng genomic DNA, equal to 30,000 or so T cell genomes, was loaded into each replicate PCR. The purified libraries were quantified using a Qubit 3.0 fluorometer, sized with a Bioanalyzer 2100, and then quantified again using the KAPA Library Quantification kit. Every immunoSEQ 96-well plate was sequenced on a dedicated single-read 150-cycle Illumina NextSeq 550 flow cell. On the authors' methods: Because only junctional sequences without quality scores were contained in the immunoSEQ output, filtering matching that applied to full-length reads could not be performed. To assign V/J genes and CDR3, sequences were annotated against IMGT germline references using PyIR, a Python wrapper for IgBLAST v1.9. Reads were filtered out if the reads had weak V/J assignments (E-value above 1e-6), no CDR3, stop codons, out-of-frame junctions, or ambiguous translated residues. A V3J clonotype was defined by an identical inferred V gene, J gene, and CDR3 amino acid sequence. Percentage overlap between repertoires was computed as shared unique clonotypes divided by the size of the smaller repertoire. Three approaches were used to assess repertoire richness: RTK rarefaction, the Chao1 estimator, and Recon v2.1 estimates of unobserved clonotypes. Generation probabilities were computed with OLGA for all TCRbeta clonotypes obtained by the gDNA method from a handful of donors. This immuneACCESS table, as held by TCRdb, lists in-frame sequences with V and J called but not all clones. Of the missing ones, under half trace to an unresolved V gene in checked studies; the others have no known cause. That table is the source of V, J and clone size, and D and trimming were worked out from the DNA. The sample table holds 800,000 to 1,200,000 clones, of which 75% to 80% were seen once. The ten largest clones take up under 0.6% of the sample.

These data belong to a study of shared clonotypes between healthy human individuals (TCRdb year 2020). With regard to the full study: The cohort comprised two women and a few men aged 18 to 49 years. Blood TCR repertoires of several healthy adults were deeply sequenced to estimate repertoire size and the extent of clonotype sharing between individuals. For each donor, CD4 naive and CD4 memory were each run on three plates, CD8 naive on two plates, and CD8 memory on one plate. Leukapheresis yielded between about 0.9 and 9.5 billion PBMCs per donor. To increase sequencing depth and limit assay-specific biases, different laboratories used diverse techniques to prepare libraries and sequence TCR repertoires.

The study at large found these results: Pairwise subsampling led to the expectation that sequencing depth would affect the degree of clonotype sharing among donors. Across four donors, approximately 5% of naive CD4, 3% to 3.5% of naive CD8, roughly 2.2% of memory CD4, and about 0.4% of memory CD8 clonotypes were shared. The small number of donors limited the genetic and exposure-history diversity represented. Sampling was limited to blood, and TCR repertoires in tissue likely differ from TCR repertoires in blood. Naive subsets generally had larger estimated clonotype richness than memory subsets did. Rarefaction of sorted-subset datasets indicated incomplete sequencing despite the large sequencing depth. Compared with non-shared clonotypes, the clonotypes found in all four sorted-subset donors had higher generation probabilities.

From the cysteine up to the phenylalanine, the CDR3 has a length of 14 residues. Just the 42-base CDR3 DNA is kept, in frame starting at base 1. Trimming accounts for 4 bases at V and 4 bases at J, while the number of junction bases matched to no gene is 4. CDR1 and CDR2 (KGHSH, LQKENI) derive from the germline V gene. Input material: memory CD4+ T cells from PBMCs. The cell subset or site label of this sample denotes: CD45RA-negative fraction. This chain joins TRBV18 to TRBJ2-7; 10 nucleotides in the junction match TRBD1. This TCR was recovered from a man aged 18 to 29 in good health. Some clones in this sample may be carry-over from other donors' samples. The CDR3: CASSLGTGAYEQYF. The DNA reads TGTGCCAGCTCACTCGGGACAGGGGCGTACGAGCAGTACTTC.